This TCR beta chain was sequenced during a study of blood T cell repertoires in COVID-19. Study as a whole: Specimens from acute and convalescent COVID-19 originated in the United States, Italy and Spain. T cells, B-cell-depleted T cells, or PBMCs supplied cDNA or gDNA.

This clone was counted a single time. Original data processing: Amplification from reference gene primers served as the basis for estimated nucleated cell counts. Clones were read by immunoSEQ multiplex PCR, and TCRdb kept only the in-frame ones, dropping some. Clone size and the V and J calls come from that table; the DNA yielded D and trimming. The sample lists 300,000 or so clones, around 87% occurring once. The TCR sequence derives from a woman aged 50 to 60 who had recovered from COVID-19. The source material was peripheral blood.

In DNA form, the CDR3 reads TGTGCCAGCACGCGGGCCTCTGGAAACACCATATATTTT. Protein product: CASTRASGNTIYF. The genes are TRBV6-5 and TRBJ1-3; D is undetermined. The V and J ends lost 7 bases and 0 bases respectively, with 7 bases between them. Per the germline V gene, CDR1 is MNHEY and CDR2 is SVGAGI. This CDR3 spans 13 amino acids.